The following is a T cell receptor (beta chain) sequence with its context. Antigen specificity is unknown. A single base separates this from a much larger clone, so it may be a read error. This sample is part of a study of tumor-infiltrating lymphocytes in primary liver carcinoma. The overall study: Tumor stage was T1-T3 N0M0, and tumor size was roughly 4 to 11 cm across. Study-wide findings and caveats: Found in all five tumor regions were only about 7-24% of top clones.

It was from 20-30 mg of unsorted bulk tissue that RNA and DNA were co-extracted. Tumor regions sampled: superior, inferior, left, right poles, and centre. Per germline, CDR1 SGHTA and CDR2 FQGTGA. V was pared by 2 bases and J by 4 bases, with 11 bases between. The CDR3 is 15 amino acids. From roughly 0.5 ug total RNA, TCR beta cDNA was generated with a primer in the constant region. Three nested multiplex PCR rounds, a slightly modified ARM-PCR method, built the TCR beta libraries. It was with TRBV1-TRBV30 forward primers and a C-beta reverse primer that the first two PCR rounds were run, at around 9 cycles each. TCRdb passed the multiplex PCR reads through MiXCR, listing each CDR3 protein once. The table records about 110,000 distinct CDR3 sequences, about four fifths of them present only once.

The sequenced material came from liver tumor tissue from sampling region 3. Subset given: tumor region T3, left-lateral pole. The rearrangement uses TRBV7-3 and TRBJ2-2; D is ambiguous. The TCR was taken from a man aged 40-55 years with primary liver carcinoma and hepatitis B virus infection. CDR3 bases: TGTGCCAGCAGCTTATCTAGGGTTGGCACCGGGGAGCTGTTTTTT. Protein product: CASSLSRVGTGELFF.